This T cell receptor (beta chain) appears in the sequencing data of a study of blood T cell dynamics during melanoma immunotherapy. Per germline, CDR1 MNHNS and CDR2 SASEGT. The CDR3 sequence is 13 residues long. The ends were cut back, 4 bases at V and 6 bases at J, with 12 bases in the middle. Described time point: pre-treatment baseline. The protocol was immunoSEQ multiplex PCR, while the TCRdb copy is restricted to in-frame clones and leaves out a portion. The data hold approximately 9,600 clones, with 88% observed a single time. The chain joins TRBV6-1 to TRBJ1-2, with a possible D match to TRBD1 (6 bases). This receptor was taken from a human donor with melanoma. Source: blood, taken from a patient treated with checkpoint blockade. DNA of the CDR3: TGTGCCAGCAGTGCCTGGGGGGCCCATGGCTACACCTTC. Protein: CASSAWGAHGYTF.